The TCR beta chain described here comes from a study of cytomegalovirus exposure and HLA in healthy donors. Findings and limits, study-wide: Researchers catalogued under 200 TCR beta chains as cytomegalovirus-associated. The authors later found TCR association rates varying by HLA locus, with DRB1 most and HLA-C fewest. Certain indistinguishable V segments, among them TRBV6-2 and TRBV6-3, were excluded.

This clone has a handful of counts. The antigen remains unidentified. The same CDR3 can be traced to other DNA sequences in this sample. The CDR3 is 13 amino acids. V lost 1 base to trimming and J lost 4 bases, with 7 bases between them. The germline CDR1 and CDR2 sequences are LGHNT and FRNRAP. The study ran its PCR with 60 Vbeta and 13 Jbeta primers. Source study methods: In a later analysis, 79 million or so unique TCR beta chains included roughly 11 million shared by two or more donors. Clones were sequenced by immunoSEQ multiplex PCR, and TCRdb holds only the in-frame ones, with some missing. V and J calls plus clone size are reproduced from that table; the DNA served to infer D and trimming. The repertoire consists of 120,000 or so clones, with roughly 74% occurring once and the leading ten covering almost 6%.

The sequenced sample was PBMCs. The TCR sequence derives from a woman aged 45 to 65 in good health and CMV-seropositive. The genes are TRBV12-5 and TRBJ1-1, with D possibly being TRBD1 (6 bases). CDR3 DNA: TGTGCTAGTGGTTTGGAAGGGGGCACTGAAGCTTTCTTT. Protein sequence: CASGLEGGTEAFF.